Listed below are T cell receptor beta chains from one sample, sequenced in a study of T cell repertoires in cytomegalovirus infection. MiXCR was run by TCRdb on the reads, yielding one entry per CDR3 protein. The top ten clones hold over 11% of a sample with approximately 1,000,000 distinct CDR3 sequences, around 30% of them seen once. Antigens for these TCRs are unknown. Source: cultured CD8+ T cells from PBMCs, taken from culture after CMV antigen stimulation. All receptors come from a human donor in good health (CMV status not recorded). Some clones in this sample may be carry-over from other donors' samples. CDR3s include the opening cysteine and the closing phenylalanine or tryptophan. A D gene is named only where the DNA matches it firmly. The size entry is marked missing in some rows and otherwise reads once, few, many or a size class.

NA	TRBV2	NA	13	TRBJ2-2	CASWTMDTGELFF	TGTGCCAGCTGGACCATGGACACCGGGGAGCTGTTTTTT
few	TRBV7-9	NA	13	TRBJ1-5	CASTPIGNQPQHF	TGTGCCAGCACCCCTATTGGCAATCAGCCCCAGCATTTT
NA	TRBV12-3/TRBV12-4	TRBD1	16	TRBJ2-2	CASSLRTGGWTGELFF	TGTGCCAGCAGTCTCCGGACAGGGGGCTGGACCGGGGAGCTGTTTTTT
NA	TRBV6-6	NA	16	TRBJ2-5	CASSYSERAIQETQYF	TGTGCCAGCAGTTACTCGGAGCGAGCGATCCAAGAGACCCAGTACTTC
many	TRBV7-6	NA	13	TRBJ1-1	CASSLLTNTEAFF	TGTGCCAGCAGCTTATTGACTAACACTGAAGCTTTCTTT
NA	TRBV2	TRBD1	13	TRBJ1-1	CATPGGMNTEAFF	TGTGCCACCCCAGGGGGGATGAACACTGAAGCTTTCTTT
NA	TRBV10-3	NA	14	TRBJ2-5	CAISESGGLEAQYF	TGTGCCATCAGTGAGTCGGGAGGATTAGAGGCCCAGTACTTC
NA	TRBV28	TRBD1	14	TRBJ1-1	CASSSAGGVQGAFF	TGTGCCAGCAGTTCGGCAGGGGGGGTACAAGGAGCTTTCTTT
NA	TRBV5-1	NA	14	TRBJ1-1	CASSLADSSTEAFF	TGCGCCAGCAGCTTGGCCGACTCGAGCACTGAAGCTTTCTTT
few	TRBV2	TRBD1	12	TRBJ2-4	CASLTGDNIQYF	TGTGCCAGTTTGACAGGGGATAACATTCAGTACTTC
NA	TRBV6-6	NA	15	TRBJ1-1	CASSYERGLNTEAFF	TGTGCCAGCAGTTACGAAAGGGGCTTGAACACTGAAGCTTTCTTT
many	TRBV7-8	NA	16	TRBJ2-5	CASSQGLPGYQETQYF	TGTGCCAGCAGCCAAGGACTCCCTGGGTACCAAGAGACCCAGTACTTC
NA	TRBV6-1	NA	15	TRBJ1-5	CASSEKGKGNQPQHF	TGTGCCAGCAGTGAAAAGGGTAAAGGCAATCAGCCCCAGCATTTT
few	TRBV5-8	NA	15	TRBJ2-7	CASSLVAGDFYEQYF	TGTGCCAGCAGCTTGGTCGCAGGGGACTTCTACGAGCAGTACTTC
once	TRBV7-4	NA	14	TRBJ2-5	CASSPGVIQETQYF	TGTGCCAGCAGCCCAGGGGTAATACAAGAGACCCAGTACTTC
few	TRBV7-9	NA	18	TRBJ2-3	CASSLPRTGHQGTDTQYF	TGTGCCAGCAGCTTACCGCGGACGGGACACCAAGGCACAGATACGCAGTATTTT
NA	TRBV9	NA	15	TRBJ2-3	CASSQSGAGTDTQYF	TGTGCCAGCAGCCAATCTGGAGCGGGCACAGATACGCAGTATTTT
NA	TRBV4-2	NA	16	TRBJ1-4	CASSQGFGQGGEKLFF	TGTGCCAGCAGCCAAGGGTTCGGCCAGGGCGGTGAAAAACTGTTTTTT
few	TRBV4-1	NA	13	TRBJ2-1	CASSQDIMAYLFF	TGCGCCAGCAGCCAAGACATTATGGCTTATCTGTTCTTC
NA	TRBV4-3	NA	16	TRBJ2-2	CASSLRGGGVTGELFF	TGCGCCAGCAGCCTTCGGGGAGGGGGTGTCACCGGGGAGCTGTTTTTT
NA	TRBV15	TRBD1	15	TRBJ1-1	CATSAAGTENTEAFF	TGTGCCACCAGCGCCGCCGGGACAGAGAACACTGAAGCTTTCTTT
NA	TRBV12-3/TRBV12-4	NA	13	TRBJ1-5	CASSPSGSQPQHF	TGTGCCAGCAGTCCTTCAGGGTCTCAGCCCCAGCATTTT
few	TRBV10-3	TRBD2	16	TRBJ2-3	CAIRIGLAGGTDTQYF	TGTGCCATCAGGATAGGACTAGCGGGGGGAACAGATACGCAGTATTTT
many	TRBV7-9	TRBD2	18	TRBJ2-3	CASSSMLPAGGSTDTQYF	TGTGCCAGCAGCTCCATGCTCCCAGCGGGGGGGAGCACAGATACGCAGTATTTT
NA	TRBV9	NA	19	TRBJ2-6	CASSVPLTDLSSGANVLTF	TGTGCCAGCAGCGTACCCCTGACAGACTTAAGCTCTGGGGCCAACGTCCTGACTTTC
few	TRBV7-6	TRBD1	15	TRBJ1-1	CASSPPLQGGTEAFF	TGTGCCAGCAGCCCACCCCTCCAGGGGGGGACTGAAGCTTTCTTT
many	TRBV27	NA	13	TRBJ1-5	CASSLFRDQPQHF	TGTGCCAGCAGTTTGTTCAGGGATCAGCCCCAGCATTTT